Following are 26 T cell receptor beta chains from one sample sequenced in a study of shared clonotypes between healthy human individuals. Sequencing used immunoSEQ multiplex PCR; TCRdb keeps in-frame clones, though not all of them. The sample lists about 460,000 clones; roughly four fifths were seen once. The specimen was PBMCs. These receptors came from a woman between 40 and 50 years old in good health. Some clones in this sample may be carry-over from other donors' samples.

The CDR3 here is CASSFLAGGPTSREQYF. CDR3 sequence (DNA): TGTGCCAGCAGCTTCCTAGCGGGAGGGCCGACTTCGAGAGAGCAGTACTTC. This sequence joins TRBV12-1 and TRBJ2-7; the table's D call of TRBD2 was not tested on the DNA. TRBV12-1 counts as a pseudogene. This CDR3 is 17 amino acids long.

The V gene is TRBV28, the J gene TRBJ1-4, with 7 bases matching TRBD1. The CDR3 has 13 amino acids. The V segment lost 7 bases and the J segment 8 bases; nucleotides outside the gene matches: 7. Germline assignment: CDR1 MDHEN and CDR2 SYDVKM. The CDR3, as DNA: TGTGCCAGCAAGACAGGGTCTAGGGAAAAACTGTTTTTT. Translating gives CASKTGSREKLFF.

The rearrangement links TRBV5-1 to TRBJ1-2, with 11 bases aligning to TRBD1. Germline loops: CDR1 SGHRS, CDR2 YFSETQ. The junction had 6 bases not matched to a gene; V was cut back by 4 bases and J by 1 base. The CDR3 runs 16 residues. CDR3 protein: CASSRWTGGFNYGYTF. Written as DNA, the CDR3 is TGCGCCAGCAGCCGGTGGACAGGGGGCTTTAACTATGGCTACACCTTC. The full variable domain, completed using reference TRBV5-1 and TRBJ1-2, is KAGVTQTPRYLIKTRGQQVTLSCSPISGHRSVSWYQQTPGQGLQFLFEYFSETQRNKGNFPGRFSGRQFSNSRSEMNVSTLELGDSALYLCASSRWTGGFNYGYTFGSGTRLTVV.

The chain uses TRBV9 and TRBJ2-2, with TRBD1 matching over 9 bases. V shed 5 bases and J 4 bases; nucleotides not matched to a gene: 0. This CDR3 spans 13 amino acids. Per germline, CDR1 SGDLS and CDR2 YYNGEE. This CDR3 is CASRQGATGELFF. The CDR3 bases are TGTGCCAGCAGACAGGGGGCCACCGGGGAGCTGTTTTTT.

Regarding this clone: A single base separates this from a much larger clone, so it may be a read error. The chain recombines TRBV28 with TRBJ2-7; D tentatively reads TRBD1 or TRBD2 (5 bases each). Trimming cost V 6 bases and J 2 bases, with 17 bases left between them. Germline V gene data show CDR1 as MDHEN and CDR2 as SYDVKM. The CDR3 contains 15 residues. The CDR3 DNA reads TGTGCCAGCAGCGGACGGGACGGAAGCCCCTACGAGCAGTACTTC. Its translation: CASSGRDGSPYEQYF.

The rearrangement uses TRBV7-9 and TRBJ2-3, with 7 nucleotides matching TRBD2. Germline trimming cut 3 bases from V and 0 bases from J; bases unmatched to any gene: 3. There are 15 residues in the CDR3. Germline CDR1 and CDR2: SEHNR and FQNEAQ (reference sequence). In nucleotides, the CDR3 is TGTGCCAGCAGCTTGTGGCGGGAGAGCACAGATACGCAGTATTTT. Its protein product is CASSLWRESTDTQYF.

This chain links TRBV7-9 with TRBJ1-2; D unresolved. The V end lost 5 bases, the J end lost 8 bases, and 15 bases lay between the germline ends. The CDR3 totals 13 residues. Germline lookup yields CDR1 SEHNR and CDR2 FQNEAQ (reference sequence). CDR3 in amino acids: CASSPMALGGYTF. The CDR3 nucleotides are TGTGCCAGCAGCCCCATGGCCTTAGGCGGCTACACCTTC.

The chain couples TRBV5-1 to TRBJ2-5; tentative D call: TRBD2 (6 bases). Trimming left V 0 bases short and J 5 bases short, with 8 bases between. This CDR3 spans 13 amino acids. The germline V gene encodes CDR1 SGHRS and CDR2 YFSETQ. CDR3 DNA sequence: TGCGCCAGCAGCTTGGCGGAGGGGGAGACCCAGTACTTC. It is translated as CASSLAEGETQYF.

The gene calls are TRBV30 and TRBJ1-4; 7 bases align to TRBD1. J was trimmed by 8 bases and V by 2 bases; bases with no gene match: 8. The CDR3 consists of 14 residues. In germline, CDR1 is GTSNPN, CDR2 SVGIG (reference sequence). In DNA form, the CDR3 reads TGTGCCTGGAGTTTTCCCGGGACAGCAGAAAAACTGTTTTTT. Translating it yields CAWSFPGTAEKLFF.

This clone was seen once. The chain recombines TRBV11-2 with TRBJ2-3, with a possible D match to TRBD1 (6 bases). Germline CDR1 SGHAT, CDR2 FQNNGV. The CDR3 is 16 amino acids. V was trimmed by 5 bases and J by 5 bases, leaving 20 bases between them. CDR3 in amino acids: CASSKGGMTRRDTQYF. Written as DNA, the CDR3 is TGTGCCAGCAGCAAAGGGGGTATGACTCGTAGAGATACGCAGTATTTT.

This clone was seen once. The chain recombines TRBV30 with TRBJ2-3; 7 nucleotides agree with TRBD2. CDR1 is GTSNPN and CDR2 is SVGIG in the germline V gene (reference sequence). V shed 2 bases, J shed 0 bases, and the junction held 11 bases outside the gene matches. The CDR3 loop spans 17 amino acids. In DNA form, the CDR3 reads TGTGCCTGGAGTTGGGGCGGGGGAGGAGGTAGCACAGATACGCAGTATTTT. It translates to CAWSWGGGGGSTDTQYF.

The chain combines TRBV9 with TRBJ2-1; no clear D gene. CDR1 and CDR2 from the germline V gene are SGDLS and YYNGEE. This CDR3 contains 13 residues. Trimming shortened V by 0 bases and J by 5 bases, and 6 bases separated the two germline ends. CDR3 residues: CASSVGPDNEQFF. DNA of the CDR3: TGTGCCAGCAGCGTAGGGCCGGACAATGAGCAGTTCTTC.

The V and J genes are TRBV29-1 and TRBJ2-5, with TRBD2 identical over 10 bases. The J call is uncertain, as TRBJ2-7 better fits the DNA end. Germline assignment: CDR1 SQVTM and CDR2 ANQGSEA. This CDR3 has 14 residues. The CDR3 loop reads CSVRTSGAAYEQYF. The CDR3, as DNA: TGCAGCGTTCGGACTAGCGGAGCAGCCTACGAGCAGTACTTC.

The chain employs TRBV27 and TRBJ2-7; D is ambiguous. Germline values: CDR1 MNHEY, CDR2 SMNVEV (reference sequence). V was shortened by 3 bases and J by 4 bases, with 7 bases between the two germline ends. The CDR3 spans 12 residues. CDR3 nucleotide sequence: TGTGCCAGCAGTTTCCTCGGATACGAGCAGTACTTC. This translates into CASSFLGYEQYF.

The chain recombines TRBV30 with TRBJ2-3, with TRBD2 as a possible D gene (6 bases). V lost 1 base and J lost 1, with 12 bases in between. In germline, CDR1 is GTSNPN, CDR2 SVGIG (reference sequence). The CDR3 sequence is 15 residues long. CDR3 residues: CAWSATGVRTDTQYF. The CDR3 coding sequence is TGTGCCTGGAGTGCGACGGGGGTCCGCACAGATACGCAGTATTTT.

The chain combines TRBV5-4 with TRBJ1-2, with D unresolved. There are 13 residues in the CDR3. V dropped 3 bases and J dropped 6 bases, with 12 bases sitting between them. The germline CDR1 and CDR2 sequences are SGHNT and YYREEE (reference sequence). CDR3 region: CASSSGGHDGYTF. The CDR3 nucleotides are TGTGCCAGCAGCTCCGGCGGGCATGATGGCTACACCTTC.

CDR3 sequence: CSGKGNNEQFF. CDR3 bases: TGCAGTGGGAAGGGGAATAATGAGCAGTTCTTC. The chain recombines TRBV20-1 with TRBJ2-1; D perhaps matches TRBD1 (5 bases). CDR3 length: 11 residues. Germline-derived CDR1 and CDR2 are DFQATT and SNEGSKA (reference sequence). V lost 7 bases to trimming and J lost 7 bases, with 11 bases between them.

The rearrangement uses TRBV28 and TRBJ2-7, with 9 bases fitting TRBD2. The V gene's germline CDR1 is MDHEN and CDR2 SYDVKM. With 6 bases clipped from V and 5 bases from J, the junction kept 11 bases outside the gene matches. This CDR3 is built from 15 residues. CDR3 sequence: CASSPFAGGPHEQYF. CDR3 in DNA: TGTGCCAGCAGCCCCTTCGCGGGAGGGCCCCACGAGCAGTACTTC. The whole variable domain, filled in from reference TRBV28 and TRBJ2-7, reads DVKVTQSSRYLVKRTGEKVFLECVQDMDHENMFWYRQDPGLGLRLIYFSYDVKMKEKGDIPEGYSVSREKKERFSLILESASTNQTSMYLCASSPFAGGPHEQYFGPGTRLTVT.

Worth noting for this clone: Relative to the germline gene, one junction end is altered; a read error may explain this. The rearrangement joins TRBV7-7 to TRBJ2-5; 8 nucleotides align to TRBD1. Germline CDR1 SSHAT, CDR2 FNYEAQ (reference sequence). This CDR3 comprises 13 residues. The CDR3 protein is CASSLDRVETQYF. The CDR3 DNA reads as TGTGCTAGCAGCCTGGACAGGGTAGAGACCCAGTACTTC.

CDR3 DNA: TGTGCCAGCAGCCCGCAGAGGGGAGATGATACGCAGTATTTT. It is translated as CASSPQRGDDTQYF. The chain carries TRBV28 and TRBJ2-3; either TRBD1 or TRBD2 may supply D (5 bases each). Trimming took off 6 bases at V and 6 bases at J, with 16 bases between the two ends. CDR1 MDHEN and CDR2 SYDVKM come from the germline V gene. The CDR3 sequence is 14 residues long. The whole variable domain, filled in from reference TRBV28 and TRBJ2-3, reads DVKVTQSSRYLVKRTGEKVFLECVQDMDHENMFWYRQDPGLGLRLIYFSYDVKMKEKGDIPEGYSVSREKKERFSLILESASTNQTSMYLCASSPQRGDDTQYFGPGTRLTVL.

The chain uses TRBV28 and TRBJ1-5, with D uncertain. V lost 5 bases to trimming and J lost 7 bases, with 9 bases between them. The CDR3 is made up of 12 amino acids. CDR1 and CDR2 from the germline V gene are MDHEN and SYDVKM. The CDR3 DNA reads TGTGCCAGCAGTCCCCCGGTACAGCCCCAGCATTTT. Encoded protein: CASSPPVQPQHF.

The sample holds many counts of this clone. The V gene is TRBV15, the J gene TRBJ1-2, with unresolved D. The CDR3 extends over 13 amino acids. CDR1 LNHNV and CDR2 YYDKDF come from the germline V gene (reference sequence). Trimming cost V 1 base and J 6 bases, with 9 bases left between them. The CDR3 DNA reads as TGTGCCACCAGCAGAGGAGATAGGAATGGCTACACCTTC. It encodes CATSRGDRNGYTF. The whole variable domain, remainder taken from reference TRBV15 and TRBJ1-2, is DAMVIQNPRYQVTQFGKPVTLSCSQTLNHNVMYWYQQKSSQAPKLLFHYYDKDFNNEADTPDNFQSRRPNTSFCFLDIRSPGLGDTAMYLCATSRGDRNGYTFGSGTRLTVV.

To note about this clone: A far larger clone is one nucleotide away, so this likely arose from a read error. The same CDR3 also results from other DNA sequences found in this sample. The DNA of the CDR3 is TGTGCCTGGACCATGCGGGGGAAACTAGCGGAGCCGCTGAACACAGGGGAGCTGTTATTT. The encoded protein is CAWTMRGKLAEPLNTGELLF. The chain employs TRBV30 and TRBJ2-2, with a tentative D call TRBD2 (8 bases). Per germline, CDR1 GTSNPN and CDR2 SVGIG (reference sequence). The CDR3 totals 20 residues.

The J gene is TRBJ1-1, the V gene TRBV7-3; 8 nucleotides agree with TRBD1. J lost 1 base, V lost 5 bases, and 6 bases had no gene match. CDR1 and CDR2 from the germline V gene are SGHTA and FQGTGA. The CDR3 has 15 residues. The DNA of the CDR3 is TGTGCCAGCAGCCCACACAGGGGGAGGAACACTGAAGCTTTCTTT. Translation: CASSPHRGRNTEAFF.

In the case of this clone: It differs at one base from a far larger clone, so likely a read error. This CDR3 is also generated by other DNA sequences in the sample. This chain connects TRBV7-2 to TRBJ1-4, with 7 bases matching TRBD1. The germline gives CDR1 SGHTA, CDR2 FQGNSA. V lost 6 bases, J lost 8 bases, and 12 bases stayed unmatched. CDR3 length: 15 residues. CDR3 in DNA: TGTGCCAGCAGGTTACGTTCAGGGGGGAACGAAAAACTGTTTTTT. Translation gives CASRLRSGGNEKLFF.

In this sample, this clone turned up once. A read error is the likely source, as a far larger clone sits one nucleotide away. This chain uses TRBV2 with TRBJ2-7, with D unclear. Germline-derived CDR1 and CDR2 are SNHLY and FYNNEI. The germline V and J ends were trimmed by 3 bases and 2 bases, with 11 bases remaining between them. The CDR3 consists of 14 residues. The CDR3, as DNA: TGTGCCAGCAGTGAGGGCAGCTACCCCTACGAGCAGTACTTC. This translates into CASSEGSYPYEQYF.